The 4 T cell receptor beta chains presented below share a single source sample, sequenced in a study of cytomegalovirus exposure and HLA in healthy donors. PCR primers comprised 60 Vbeta and 13 Jbeta primers. Generated by immunoSEQ multiplex PCR, the TCRdb table keeps only in-frame clones and is missing some. Of about 160,000 clones detected, over 60% appear once; the ten largest clones hold about 0.93%. The sequencing sample was made of PBMCs. These receptors all stem from a woman between 45 and 65 years old in good health and CMV-seropositive.

This clone was counted a single time. This chain joins TRBV19 and TRBJ1-5; possibly TRBD1 for D (5 bases). Trimming took 6 bases from V and 4 from J, leaving 10 bases between them. The CDR3 is made up of 13 amino acids. Looked up from germline, CDR1 is LNHDA and CDR2 is SQIVND (reference sequence). The CDR3 here is CASRWDYNQPQHF. The CDR3 DNA sequence: TGTGCCAGTAGATGGGACTATAATCAGCCCCAGCATTTT.

The chain links TRBV9 to TRBJ2-1; D is unresolved. The CDR3 length is 14 residues. The germline CDR1 and CDR2 sequences are SGDLS and YYNGEE. Trimming removed 3 bases at V and 6 bases at J, with 13 bases between. Written as DNA, the CDR3 is TGTGCCAGCAGCGCTGAAGACATCTCCAATGAGCAGTTCTTC. This sequence encodes CASSAEDISNEQFF.

V gene TRBV5-4 combines with J gene TRBJ2-5, with D tentatively TRBD2 (7 bases). There are 14 residues in the CDR3. Trimming cost V 8 bases and J 5 bases, with 19 bases left between them. Germline CDR1 and CDR2: SGHNT and YYREEE (reference sequence). CDR3: CASSRGGGSETQYF. The CDR3 nucleotides read TGTGCCAGTTCTAGGGGGGGCGGGTCGGAGACCCAGTACTTC.

The rearrangement joins TRBV7-6 to TRBJ2-5; no reliable D call. Trimming cost V 2 bases and J 3 bases, with 7 bases left between them. CDR3 length equals 13 residues. CDR1 and CDR2 (germline): SGHVS, FNYEAQ. The CDR3 protein is CASSLSAEETQYF. The DNA of the CDR3 is TGTGCCAGCAGCTTATCGGCGGAAGAGACCCAGTACTTC.